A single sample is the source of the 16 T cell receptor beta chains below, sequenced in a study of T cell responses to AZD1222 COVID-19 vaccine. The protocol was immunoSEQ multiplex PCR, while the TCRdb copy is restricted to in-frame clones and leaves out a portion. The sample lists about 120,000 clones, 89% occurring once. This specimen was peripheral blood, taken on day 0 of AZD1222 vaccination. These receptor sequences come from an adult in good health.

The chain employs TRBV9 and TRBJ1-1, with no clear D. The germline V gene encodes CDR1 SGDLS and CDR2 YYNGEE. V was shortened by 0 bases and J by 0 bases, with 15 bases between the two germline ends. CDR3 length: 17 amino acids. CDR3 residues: CASSVVVLHPLNTEAFF. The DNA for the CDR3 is TGTGCCAGCAGCGTAGTAGTCCTACACCCTCTGAACACTGAAGCTTTCTTT.

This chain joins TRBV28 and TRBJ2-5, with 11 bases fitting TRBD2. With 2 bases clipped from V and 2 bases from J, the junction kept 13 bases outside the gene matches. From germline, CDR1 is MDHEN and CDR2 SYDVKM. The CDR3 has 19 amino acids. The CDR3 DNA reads TGTGCCAGCAGTTTAAATCCGGTAGCGGGGGGGCAAAGACAAGAGACCCAGTACTTC. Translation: CASSLNPVAGGQRQETQYF.

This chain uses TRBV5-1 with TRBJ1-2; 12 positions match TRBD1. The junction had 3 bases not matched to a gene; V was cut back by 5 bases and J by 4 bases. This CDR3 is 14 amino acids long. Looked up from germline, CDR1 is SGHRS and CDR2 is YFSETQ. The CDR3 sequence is CASSSGQGAYGYTF. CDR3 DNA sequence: TGCGCCAGCAGTTCGGGACAGGGGGCCTATGGCTACACCTTC.

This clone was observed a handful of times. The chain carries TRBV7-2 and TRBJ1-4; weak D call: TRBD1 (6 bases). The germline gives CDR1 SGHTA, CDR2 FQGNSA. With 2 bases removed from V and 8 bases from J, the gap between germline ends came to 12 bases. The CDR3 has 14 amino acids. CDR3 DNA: TGTGCCAGCAGCTTACAGGGGAGGGACGAAAAACTGTTTTTT. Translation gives CASSLQGRDEKLFF.

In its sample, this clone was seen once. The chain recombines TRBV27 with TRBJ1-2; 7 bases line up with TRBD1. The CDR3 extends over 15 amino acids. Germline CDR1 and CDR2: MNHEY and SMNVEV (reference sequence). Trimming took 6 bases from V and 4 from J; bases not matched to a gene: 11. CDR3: CASRPSTGASYGYTF. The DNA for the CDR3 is TGTGCCAGCAGGCCGAGTACAGGGGCCAGCTATGGCTACACCTTC.

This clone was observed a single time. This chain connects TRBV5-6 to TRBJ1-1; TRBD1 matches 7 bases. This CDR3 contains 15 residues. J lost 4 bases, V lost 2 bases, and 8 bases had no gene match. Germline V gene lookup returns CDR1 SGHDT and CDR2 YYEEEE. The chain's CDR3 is CASSFRTGRITEAFF. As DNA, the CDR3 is TGTGCCAGCAGCTTCCGGACAGGAAGAATCACTGAAGCTTTCTTT.

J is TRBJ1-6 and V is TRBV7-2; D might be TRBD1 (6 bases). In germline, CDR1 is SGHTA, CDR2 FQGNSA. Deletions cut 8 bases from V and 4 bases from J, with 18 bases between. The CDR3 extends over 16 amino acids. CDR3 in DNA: TGTGCCAGCGGTTCGGGGGGCGCGCTTTATAATTCACCCCTCCACTTT. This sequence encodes CASGSGGALYNSPLHF. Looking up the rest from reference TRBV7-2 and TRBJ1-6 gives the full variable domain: GAGVSQSPSNKVTEKGKDVELRCDPISGHTALYWYRQSLGQGLEFLIYFQGNSAPDKSGLPSDRFSAERTGGSVSTLTIQRTQQEDSAVYLCASGSGGALYNSPLHFGNGTRLTVT.

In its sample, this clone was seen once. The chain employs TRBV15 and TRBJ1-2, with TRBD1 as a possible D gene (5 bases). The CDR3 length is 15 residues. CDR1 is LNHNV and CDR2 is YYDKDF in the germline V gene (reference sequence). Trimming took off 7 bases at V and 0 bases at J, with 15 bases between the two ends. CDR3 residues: CATTTGGPSNYGYTF. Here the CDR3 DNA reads TGTGCCACCACTACTGGGGGTCCTTCTAACTATGGCTACACCTTC.

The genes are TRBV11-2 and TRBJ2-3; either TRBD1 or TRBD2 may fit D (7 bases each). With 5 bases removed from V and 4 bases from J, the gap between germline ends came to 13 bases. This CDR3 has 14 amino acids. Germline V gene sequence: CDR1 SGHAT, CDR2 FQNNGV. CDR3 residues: CASSQGGSADTQYF. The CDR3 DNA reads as TGTGCCAGCAGCCAGGGGGGGTCCGCAGATACGCAGTATTTT.

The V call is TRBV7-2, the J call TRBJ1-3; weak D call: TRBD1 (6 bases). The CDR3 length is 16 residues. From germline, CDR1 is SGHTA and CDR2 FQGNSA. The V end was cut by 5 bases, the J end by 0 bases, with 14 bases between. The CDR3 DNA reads TGTGCCAGCAGCCCCGGGGGCAGCAGCTCTGGAAACACCATATATTTT. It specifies CASSPGGSSSGNTIYF.

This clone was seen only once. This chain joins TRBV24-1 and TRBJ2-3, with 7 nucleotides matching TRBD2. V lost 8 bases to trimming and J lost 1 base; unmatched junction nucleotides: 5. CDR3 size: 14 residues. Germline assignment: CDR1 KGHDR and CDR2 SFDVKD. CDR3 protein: CATTSGAGTDTQYF. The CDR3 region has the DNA TGTGCCACCACTAGCGGTGCTGGCACAGATACGCAGTATTTT.

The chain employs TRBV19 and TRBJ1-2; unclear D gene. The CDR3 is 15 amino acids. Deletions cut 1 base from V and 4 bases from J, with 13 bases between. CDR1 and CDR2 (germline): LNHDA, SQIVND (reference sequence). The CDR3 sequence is CASSIVYGVGYGYTF. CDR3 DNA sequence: TGTGCCAGTAGTATAGTTTACGGGGTGGGCTATGGCTACACCTTC.

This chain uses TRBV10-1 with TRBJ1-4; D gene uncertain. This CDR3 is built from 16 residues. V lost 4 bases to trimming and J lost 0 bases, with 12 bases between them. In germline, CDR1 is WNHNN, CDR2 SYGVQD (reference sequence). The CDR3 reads CASSGLKRATNEKLFF. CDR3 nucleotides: TGCGCCAGCAGTGGCCTCAAGAGGGCAACTAATGAAAAACTGTTTTTT.

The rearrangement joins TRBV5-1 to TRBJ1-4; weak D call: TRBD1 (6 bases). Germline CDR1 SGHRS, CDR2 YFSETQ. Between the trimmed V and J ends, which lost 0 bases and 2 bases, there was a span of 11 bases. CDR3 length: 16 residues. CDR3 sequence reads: CASSLEGVRTNEKLFF. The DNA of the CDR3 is TGCGCCAGCAGCTTGGAGGGGGTGCGCACTAATGAAAAACTGTTTTTT.

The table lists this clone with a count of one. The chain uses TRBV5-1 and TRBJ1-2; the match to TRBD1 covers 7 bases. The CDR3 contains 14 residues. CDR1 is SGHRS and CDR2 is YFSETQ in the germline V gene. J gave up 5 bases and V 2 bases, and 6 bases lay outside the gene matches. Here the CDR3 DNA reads TGCGCCAGCAGCTTCGGACAGGACCAATATGGCTACACCTTC. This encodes CASSFGQDQYGYTF. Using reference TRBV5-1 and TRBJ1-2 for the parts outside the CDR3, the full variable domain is KAGVTQTPRYLIKTRGQQVTLSCSPISGHRSVSWYQQTPGQGLQFLFEYFSETQRNKGNFPGRFSGRQFSNSRSEMNVSTLELGDSALYLCASSFGQDQYGYTFGSGTRLTVV.

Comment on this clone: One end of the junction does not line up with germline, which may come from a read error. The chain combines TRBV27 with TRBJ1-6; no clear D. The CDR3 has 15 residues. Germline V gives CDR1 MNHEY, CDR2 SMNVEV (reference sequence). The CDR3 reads CATSRTYDTISPLHF. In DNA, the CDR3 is TGTGCCACCAGTCGGACGTATGATACAATTTCACCCCTCCACTTT.